This T cell receptor beta chain was sequenced during a study of OX40 agonist ivuxolimab in advanced cancers. Study as a whole: Enrolled patients in dose escalation had cancers that were hepatocellular carcinoma, melanoma, renal cell or head and neck cancer.

Some clones are missing from TCRdb's copy, which holds only in-frame ones; the method was immunoSEQ multiplex PCR. Of about 40,000 clones in the sample, around nine tenths were seen once. Any history of autoimmune disease or systemic immunosuppression disqualified patients. The germline CDR1 and CDR2 sequences are LNHNV and YYDKDF (reference sequence). The CDR3 covers 16 residues. V was clipped by 5 bases and J by 6 bases, with 20 bases between them. This clonotype was obtained from an adult with an advanced solid tumor such as melanoma, head and neck, liver or kidney cancer. This specimen consisted of CD4+ or CD8+ T cells sorted from blood, obtained in a trial of the OX40 agonist ivuxolimab. The V call is TRBV15, the J call TRBJ1-5; possibly TRBD1 for D (6 bases). Here the CDR3 reads CATSGTQQGAGQPQHF. The DNA for the CDR3 is TGTGCCACCAGCGGAACACAACAGGGAGCGGGTCAGCCCCAGCATTTT. Filled out from reference TRBV15 and TRBJ1-5, the complete variable domain reads DAMVIQNPRYQVTQFGKPVTLSCSQTLNHNVMYWYQQKSSQAPKLLFHYYDKDFNNEADTPDNFQSRRPNTSFCFLDIRSPGLGDTAMYLCATSGTQQGAGQPQHFGDGTRLSIL.